This passage covers 20 T cell receptor beta chains from one sample sequenced in a study of blood T cell repertoires in COVID-19. Here immunoSEQ multiplex PCR was the method, and the copy in TCRdb shows in-frame clones only, minus some. This table has around 160,000 clones, around 83% appearing once. What was sequenced was PBMCs or T cells enriched from blood (not recorded which). The receptors originated from a woman aged 45-65 years who had been exposed to COVID-19.

This chain connects TRBV9 to TRBJ2-3, with 10 positions matching TRBD2. Looked up from germline, CDR1 is SGDLS and CDR2 is YYNGEE. V lost 4 bases and J lost 5; bases outside the gene matches: 7. This CDR3 spans 15 amino acids. The CDR3 here is CASSFSGGPGDTQYF. The CDR3 nucleotides are TGTGCCAGCAGCTTTAGCGGGGGGCCCGGAGATACGCAGTATTTT. Full variable domain (outside the CDR3, taken from reference TRBV9 and TRBJ2-3): DSGVTQTPKHLITATGQRVTLRCSPRSGDLSVYWYQQSLDQGLQFLIQYYNGEERAKGNILERFSAQQFPDLHSELNLSSLELGDSALYFCASSFSGGPGDTQYFGPGTRLTVL.

The V and J genes are TRBV18 and TRBJ2-7; D perhaps matches TRBD2 (6 bases). The germline V gene has CDR1 KGHSH and CDR2 LQKENI. This CDR3 is 14 amino acids long. Trimming pared 2 bases from V and 7 bases from J, leaving 15 bases between. The chain's CDR3 is CASSPLEGSGEQYF. CDR3 coding DNA: TGTGCCAGCTCACCATTGGAGGGGTCGGGGGAGCAGTACTTC.

With regard to this clone: Mismatch with germline at one junction end may stem from a read error. This chain uses TRBV7-7 with TRBJ2-5, with 13 bases aligning to TRBD2. The CDR3 has 15 residues. Looked up from germline, CDR1 is SSHAT and CDR2 is FNYEAQ (reference sequence). CDR3 in DNA: TGTGCTAGCAGCCCGGGACTAGCGGGGAGAGAGACCCAGTACTTC. This sequence encodes CASSPGLAGRETQYF.

This chain joins TRBV5-1 and TRBJ2-6; D possibly corresponds to TRBD2 (6 bases). Per the germline V gene, CDR1 is SGHRS and CDR2 is YFSETQ. This CDR3 region has 16 residues. Trimming took off 2 bases at V and 5 bases at J, with 14 bases between the two ends. DNA of the CDR3: TGCGCCAGCAGCTTAAATCACGGGAGTAGGGCCAACGTCCTGACTTTC. As protein: CASSLNHGSRANVLTF.

The chain links TRBV6-7 to TRBJ2-7; D unresolved. TRBV6-7 is recorded as an ORF, its role being uncertain. Trimming removed 11 bases at V and 3 bases at J, with 17 bases between. This CDR3 contains 13 residues. Here the CDR3 reads CAGKRHLCYEQYF. The CDR3 DNA reads as TGTGCCGGTAAGAGACACCTGTGCTACGAGCAGTACTTC.

The chain carries TRBV29-1 and TRBJ1-2, with D possibly matching TRBD1 (5 bases). V lost 5 bases to trimming and J lost 3 bases, with 10 bases between them. Germline CDR1 is SQVTM and CDR2 is ANQGSEA. This CDR3 is built from 12 residues. The CDR3 nucleotides read TGCAGCGTTCTCAGGGCCGACTATGGCTACACCTTC. Translation: CSVLRADYGYTF.

Comment on this clone: Being one base from a much bigger clone, this may be a read error. The CDR3 nucleotides are TGTGCCAGCAGACAGGGGGCGAACACTGAAGCTTTCTTT. Translating it yields CASRQGANTEAFF. The rearrangement links TRBV2 to TRBJ1-1; 9 bases are shared with TRBD1. V lost 6 bases to trimming and J lost 1 base; unmatched junction nucleotides: 0. The CDR3 runs 13 residues. Germline lookup yields CDR1 SNHLY and CDR2 FYNNEI.

This clone was counted a few times. The genes are TRBV9 and TRBJ1-2; D unresolved. The CDR3 sequence is 14 residues long. CDR1 is SGDLS and CDR2 is YYNGEE in the germline V gene. The V and J ends lost 0 bases and 4 bases respectively, with 10 bases between them. CDR3 amino acids: CASSVERDGYGYTF. As DNA, the CDR3 is TGTGCCAGCAGCGTAGAGCGGGATGGCTATGGCTACACCTTC.

The chain recombines TRBV5-1 with TRBJ2-1; 10 bases agree with TRBD2. This CDR3 has 15 amino acids. The ends lost 0 bases at V and 7 bases at J; junction bases unmatched: 4. Germline CDR1 SGHRS, CDR2 YFSETQ. The CDR3 region has the DNA TGCGCCAGCAGCTTGGCAGGGACTAGCGAAAATGAGCAGTTCTTC. It encodes CASSLAGTSENEQFF.

Only one count was recorded for this clone. The chain joins TRBV5-4 to TRBJ2-1; D may be TRBD2 (5 bases). V lost 0 bases and J lost 6, with 7 bases in between. Germline CDR1 SGHNT, CDR2 YYREEE (reference sequence). The CDR3 totals 13 residues. The CDR3 loop is CASSLVAGNEQFF. The CDR3 DNA is TGTGCCAGCAGCTTGGTCGCGGGCAATGAGCAGTTCTTC.

The genes are TRBV23-1 and TRBJ1-1, with D hard to call. TRBV23-1 is an ORF, with its function uncertain. Trimming removed 10 bases at V and 0 bases at J, with 30 bases between. There are 19 residues in the CDR3. DNA for the CDR3: TGCGCCACCAACCTGACGGGGTACCGGGTAGATGGAATGAACACTGAAGCTTTCTTT. Encoded protein: CATNLTGYRVDGMNTEAFF.

The chain combines TRBV5-1 with TRBJ2-7, with 15 positions matching TRBD2. CDR1 and CDR2 (germline): SGHRS, YFSETQ. CDR3 size: 17 residues. With V trimmed by 4 bases and J by 6 bases, 11 bases remained unmatched. The CDR3 loop is CASSPQPGLAGGGEQYF. DNA for the CDR3: TGCGCCAGCAGCCCACAGCCTGGACTAGCGGGAGGGGGCGAGCAGTACTTC.

The sample holds a few counts of this clone. The junction departs from germline at one end; a sequencing error may be responsible. The CDR3 DNA reads as TGCGCCAGCGGCCAGGGCGGGACAGGCTACGAGCAGTACTTC. As protein: CASGQGGTGYEQYF. The chain links TRBV4-1 to TRBJ2-7; 8 bases are a match to TRBD1. Germline CDR1 MGHRA, CDR2 YSYEKL. There are 14 residues in the CDR3.

The chain links TRBV9 to TRBJ2-1; 7 nucleotides match TRBD2. This CDR3 is 15 amino acids long. Germline CDR1 reads SGDLS; CDR2 reads YYNGEE. The V and J ends lost 4 bases and 8 bases, in that order; junction bases with no gene match: 12. As DNA, the CDR3 is TGTGCCAGCAGCCCAACTGGGGGGGGTTTAGATGAGCAGTTCTTC. The encoded protein is CASSPTGGGLDEQFF.

The rearrangement links TRBV27 to TRBJ1-1; 9 nucleotides align to TRBD1. The CDR3 has 14 amino acids. Trimming removed 8 bases from V and 8 bases from J; junction bases left unmatched: 12. Per germline, CDR1 MNHEY and CDR2 SMNVEV (reference sequence). CDR3 in DNA: TGTGCCAGCGGCTCAACAGGACAGGGGATGGAAGCTTTCTTT. Translating it yields CASGSTGQGMEAFF.

The chain recombines TRBV27 with TRBJ2-3; D ambiguous. Looked up from germline, CDR1 is MNHEY and CDR2 is SMNVEV (reference sequence). This CDR3 has 16 amino acids. The V gene lost 4 bases and the J gene lost 2 bases, with 16 bases spanning the gap. As DNA, the CDR3 is TGTGCCAGCAGTTATCGAATGGAGACGGTCACAGATACGCAGTATTTT. Translated, it gives CASSYRMETVTDTQYF.

V usage is TRBV5-1 and J usage is TRBJ2-3; 13 nucleotides align to TRBD2. Germline V gene sequence: CDR1 SGHRS, CDR2 YFSETQ. This CDR3 has 16 residues. Unmatched junction bases numbered 7, after V lost 7 bases and J lost 2 bases. CDR3 in DNA: TGCGCCAGCGGCGGACTAGCGGGGGACCCCACAGATACGCAGTATTTT. This encodes CASGGLAGDPTDTQYF.

This rearrangement joins TRBV7-6 to TRBJ2-7; 12 nucleotides agree with TRBD2. The CDR3 is 17 residues long. After removal of 5 bases from V and 6 bases from J, the junction contained 14 bases not matched to a gene. From germline, CDR1 is SGHVS and CDR2 FNYEAQ. CDR3 nucleotide sequence: TGTGCCAGCAGCCCGGGACTAGCGGGTAGTACCTCTTCCGAGCAGTACTTC. This encodes CASSPGLAGSTSSEQYF.

The V and J genes are TRBV10-2 and TRBJ1-5; no reliable D call. Looked up from germline, CDR1 is WSHSY and CDR2 is SAAADI. The V end was cut by 2 bases, the J end by 4 bases, with 6 bases between. This CDR3 spans 13 amino acids. The CDR3 nucleotides read TGCGCCAGCAGTGAGGCGGGGAATCAGCCCCAGCATTTT. Protein sequence: CASSEAGNQPQHF.

V gene TRBV19 combines with J gene TRBJ2-1, with D maybe TRBD2 (5 bases). With 3 bases removed from V and 2 bases from J, the gap between germline ends came to 14 bases. The CDR3 spans 16 residues. CDR1 is LNHDA and CDR2 is SQIVND in the germline V gene (reference sequence). For the CDR3, the DNA is TGTGCCAGTAGTATTGATTCCAGCGGTACCTACAATGAGCAGTTCTTC. It yields the protein CASSIDSSGTYNEQFF.